Listed below are T cell receptor beta chains from one sample, sequenced in a study of blood T cell repertoires in COVID-19. The method was immunoSEQ multiplex PCR; TCRdb's version includes in-frame clones alone and lacks a portion of them. The sample has some 130,000 clones; 80% to 85% are singletons. Sequencing was carried out using peripheral blood. These receptors all come from a woman aged 55-69 years with active or convalescent COVID-19. The CDR3 runs from the conserved cysteine through the conserved F or W. Each record gives: CDR3 DNA, CDR3 protein, clone size, V gene, J gene, D gene. D genes are given only for firm matches. Not every row has a clone size; where given, it reads once, few, many or a size class.

TGTGCCAGCTGGAACAGGGAGTACGAGCAGTACTTC	CASWNREYEQYF	many	TRBV28	TRBJ2-7	.
TGTGCCAGCAGCCAATGGGACTTTAATGAGCAGTTCTTC	CASSQWDFNEQFF	.	TRBV16	TRBJ2-1	.
TGTGCCAGCAGCTTCATAACTAGCGGGAGCGCGGGGTATGAGCAGTTCTTC	CASSFITSGSAGYEQFF	few	TRBV7-6	TRBJ2-1	TRBD2
TGTGCCAGCCAGGTCTGGACAGGTCAAGAGACCCAGTACTTC	CASQVWTGQETQYF	.	TRBV2	TRBJ2-5	TRBD1
TGTGCCACCAGCAGGACTGCCGTTTTGAGGGAGCAGTTCTTC	CATSRTAVLREQFF	.	TRBV15	TRBJ2-1	.
TGTGCCAGCAGCTCAAAAGCGGGAACCCCCTACGAGCAGTACTTC	CASSSKAGTPYEQYF	.	TRBV9	TRBJ2-7	TRBD2
TGCGCCAGCAGCTTGCCCCTAGCGGGGGGGCCCCCAGATACGCAGTATTTT	CASSLPLAGGPPDTQYF	.	TRBV5-1	TRBJ2-3	TRBD2
TGTGCCTGGAGTAGGGGGATTTCCACTGAAGCTTTCTTT	CAWSRGISTEAFF	.	TRBV30	TRBJ1-1	.
TGTGCCAGCTTCGTACCCGCGGGAGTGGGTAGGCAGTTCTTC	CASFVPAGVGRQFF	once	TRBV28	TRBJ2-1	TRBD2
TGTGCCAGCAGCCCCCCTTTTGGTACGGGGTATGGCTACACCTTC	CASSPPFGTGYGYTF	.	TRBV3-1/TRBV3-2	TRBJ1-2	.